This T cell receptor beta chain appears in the sequencing data of a study of T cell clonality in common variable immunodeficiency. Whole-study findings and limits: CVID subjects had higher TCRbeta clonality than healthy controls, most marked in about a third. The cause of increased CVID clonality remains unclear without subpopulation sequencing.

V was shortened by 4 bases and J by 4 bases, with 10 bases between the two germline ends. There are 12 residues in the CDR3. Per germline, CDR1 DFQATT and CDR2 SNEGSKA (reference sequence). TCRdb's table, derived via immunoSEQ multiplex PCR, lists solely in-frame clones and lacks some. Captured here are about 42,000 clones, none seen once; the top ten comprise approximately 2.2%. This clone was seen at least ten times. Its antigen is unknown. The read ends 3 residues before the CDR3 terminus; that terminus is restored from the germline J gene. The material sequenced was peripheral blood mononuclear cells. This clonotype originated in a person aged 18-70 years in good health. The chain recombines TRBV20-1 with TRBJ2-5, with D hard to call. The CDR3 DNA, read in part, is TGCAGTGCTATCGGTCCCGCAGAGACC. Translation: CSAIGPAET. The full CDR3 protein is CSAIGPAETQYF.